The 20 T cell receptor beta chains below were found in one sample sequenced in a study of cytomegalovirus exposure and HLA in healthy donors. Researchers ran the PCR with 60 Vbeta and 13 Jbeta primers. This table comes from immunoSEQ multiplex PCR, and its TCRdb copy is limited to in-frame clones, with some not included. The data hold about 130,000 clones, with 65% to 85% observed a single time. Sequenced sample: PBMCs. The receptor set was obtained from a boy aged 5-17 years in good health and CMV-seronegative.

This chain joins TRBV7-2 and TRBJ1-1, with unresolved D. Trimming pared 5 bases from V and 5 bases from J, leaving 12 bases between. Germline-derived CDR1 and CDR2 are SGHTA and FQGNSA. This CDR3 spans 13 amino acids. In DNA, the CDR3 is TGTGCCAGCAGCCGTGAATCGGTTACTGAAGCTTTCTTT. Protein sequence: CASSRESVTEAFF.

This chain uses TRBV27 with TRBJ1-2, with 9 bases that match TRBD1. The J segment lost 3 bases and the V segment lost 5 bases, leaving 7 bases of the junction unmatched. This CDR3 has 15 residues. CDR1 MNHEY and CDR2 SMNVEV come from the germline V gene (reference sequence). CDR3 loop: CASSPGTGLHYGYTF. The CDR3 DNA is TGTGCCAGCAGTCCTGGGACAGGGTTACACTATGGCTACACCTTC.

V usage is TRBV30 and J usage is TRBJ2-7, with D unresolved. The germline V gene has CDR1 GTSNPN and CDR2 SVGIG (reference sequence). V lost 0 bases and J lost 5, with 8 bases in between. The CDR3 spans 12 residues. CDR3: CAWSVSVDEQYF. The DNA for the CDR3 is TGTGCCTGGAGTGTAAGCGTGGACGAGCAGTACTTC.

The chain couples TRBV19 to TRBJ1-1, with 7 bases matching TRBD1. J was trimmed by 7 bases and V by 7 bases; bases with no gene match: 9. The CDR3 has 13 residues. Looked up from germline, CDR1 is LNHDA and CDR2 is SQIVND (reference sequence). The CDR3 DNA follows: TGTGCCAGTACCGAACGAGGGGGCGGTGAAGCTTTCTTT. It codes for CASTERGGGEAFF.

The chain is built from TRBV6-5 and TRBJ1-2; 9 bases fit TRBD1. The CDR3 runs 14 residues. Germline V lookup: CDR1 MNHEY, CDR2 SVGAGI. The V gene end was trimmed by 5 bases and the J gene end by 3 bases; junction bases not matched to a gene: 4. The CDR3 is CASSKGQGYYGYTF. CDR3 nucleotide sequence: TGTGCCAGCAGTAAGGGACAGGGCTACTATGGCTACACCTTC.

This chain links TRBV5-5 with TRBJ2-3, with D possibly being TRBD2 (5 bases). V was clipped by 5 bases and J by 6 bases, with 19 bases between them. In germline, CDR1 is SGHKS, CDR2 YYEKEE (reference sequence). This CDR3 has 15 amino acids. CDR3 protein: CASRNTGFLQDTQYF. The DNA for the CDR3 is TGTGCCAGCAGAAACACGGGATTTCTGCAGGATACGCAGTATTTT. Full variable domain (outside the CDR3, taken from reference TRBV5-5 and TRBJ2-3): DAGVTQSPTHLIKTRGQQVTLRCSPISGHKSVSWYQQVLGQGPQFIFQYYEKEERGRGNFPDRFSARQFPNYSSELNVNALLLGDSALYLCASRNTGFLQDTQYFGPGTRLTVL.

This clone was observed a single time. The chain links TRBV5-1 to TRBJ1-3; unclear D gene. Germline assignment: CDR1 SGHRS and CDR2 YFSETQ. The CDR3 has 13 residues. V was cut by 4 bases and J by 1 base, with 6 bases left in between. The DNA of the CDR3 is TGCGCCAGCAGCCCAGGATCTGGAAACACCATATATTTT. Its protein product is CASSPGSGNTIYF.

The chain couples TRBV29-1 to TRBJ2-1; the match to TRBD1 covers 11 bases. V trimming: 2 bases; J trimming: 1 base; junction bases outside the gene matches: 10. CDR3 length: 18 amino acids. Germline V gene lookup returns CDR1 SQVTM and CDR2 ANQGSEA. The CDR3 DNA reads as TGCAGCGTTGAAAGGACAGGGGGCGCTTTTATATCCTACAATGAGCAGTTCTTC. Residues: CSVERTGGAFISYNEQFF.

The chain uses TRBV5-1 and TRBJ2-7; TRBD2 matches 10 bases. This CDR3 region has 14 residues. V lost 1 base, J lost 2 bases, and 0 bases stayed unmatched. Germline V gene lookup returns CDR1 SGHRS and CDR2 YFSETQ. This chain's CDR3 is CASSLTSGTYEQYF. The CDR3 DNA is TGCGCCAGCAGCTTGACTAGCGGGACCTACGAGCAGTACTTC.

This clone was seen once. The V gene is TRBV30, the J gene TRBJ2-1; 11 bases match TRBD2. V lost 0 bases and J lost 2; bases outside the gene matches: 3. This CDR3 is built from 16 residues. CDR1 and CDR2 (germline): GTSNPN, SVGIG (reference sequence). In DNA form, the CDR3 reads TGTGCCTGGAGTGTACTAGCGGGAGCTACCTACAATGAGCAGTTCTTC. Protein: CAWSVLAGATYNEQFF.

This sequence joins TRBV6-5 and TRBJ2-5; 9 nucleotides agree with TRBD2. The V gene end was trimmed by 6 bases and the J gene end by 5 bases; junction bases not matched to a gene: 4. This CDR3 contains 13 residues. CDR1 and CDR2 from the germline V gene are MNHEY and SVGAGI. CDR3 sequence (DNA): TGTGCCAGCAGGGTAGCGGGAGAGGAGACCCAGTACTTC. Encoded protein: CASRVAGEETQYF.

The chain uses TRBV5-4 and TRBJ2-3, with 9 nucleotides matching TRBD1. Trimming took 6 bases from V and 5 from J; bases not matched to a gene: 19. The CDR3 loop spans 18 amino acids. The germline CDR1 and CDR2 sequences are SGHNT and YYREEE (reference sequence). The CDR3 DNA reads TGTGCCAGCATCTCCTTGGCCTTAAGAGACAGGGGGTTAGATACGCAGTATTTT. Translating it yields CASISLALRDRGLDTQYF.

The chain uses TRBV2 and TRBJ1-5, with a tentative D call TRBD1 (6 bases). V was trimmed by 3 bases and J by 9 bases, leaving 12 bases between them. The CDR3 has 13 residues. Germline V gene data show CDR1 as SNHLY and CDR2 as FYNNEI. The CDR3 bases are TGTGCCAGCAGTGAGGACAGCCCCCGGCCCCAGCATTTT. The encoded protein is CASSEDSPRPQHF.

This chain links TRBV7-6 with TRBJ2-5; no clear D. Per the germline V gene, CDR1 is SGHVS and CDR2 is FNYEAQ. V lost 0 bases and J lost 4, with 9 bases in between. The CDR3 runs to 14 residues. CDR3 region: CASSLASGSETQYF. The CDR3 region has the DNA TGTGCCAGCAGCTTAGCGTCCGGGTCAGAGACCCAGTACTTC.

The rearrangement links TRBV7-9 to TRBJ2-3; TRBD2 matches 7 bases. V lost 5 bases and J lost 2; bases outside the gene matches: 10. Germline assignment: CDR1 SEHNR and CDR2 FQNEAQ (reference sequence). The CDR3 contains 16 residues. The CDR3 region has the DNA TGTGCCAGCAGCCGTCGTGGGGCGGGAGACACAGATACGCAGTATTTT. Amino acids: CASSRRGAGDTDTQYF.

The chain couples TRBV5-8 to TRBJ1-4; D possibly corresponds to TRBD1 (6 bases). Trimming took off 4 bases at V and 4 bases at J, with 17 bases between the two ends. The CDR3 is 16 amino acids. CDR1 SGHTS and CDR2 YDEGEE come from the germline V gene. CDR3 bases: TGTGCCAGCAGCCCCCCAGGGGCAGGAGTTAATGAAAAACTGTTTTTT. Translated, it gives CASSPPGAGVNEKLFF. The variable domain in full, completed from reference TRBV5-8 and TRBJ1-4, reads EAGVTQSPTHLIKTRGQQATLRCSPISGHTSVYWYQQALGLGLQFLLWYDEGEERNRGNFPPRFSGRQFPNYSSELNVNALELEDSALYLCASSPPGAGVNEKLFFGSGTQLSVL.

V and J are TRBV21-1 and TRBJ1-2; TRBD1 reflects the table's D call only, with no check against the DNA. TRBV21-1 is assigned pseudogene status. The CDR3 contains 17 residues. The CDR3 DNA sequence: TGTGCCAGCAGCTCTTCTGGGAGGGACAGGGGGTACTATGGCTACACCTTC. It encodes CASSSSGRDRGYYGYTF.

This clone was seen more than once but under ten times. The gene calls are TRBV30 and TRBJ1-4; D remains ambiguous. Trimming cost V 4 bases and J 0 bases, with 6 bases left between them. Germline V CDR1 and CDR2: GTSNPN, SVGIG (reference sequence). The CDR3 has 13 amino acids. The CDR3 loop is CAWTGTTNEKLFF. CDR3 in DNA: TGTGCCTGGACCGGTACAACTAATGAAAAACTGTTTTTT. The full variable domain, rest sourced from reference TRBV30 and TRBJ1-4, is SQTIHQWPATLVQPVGSPLSLECTVEGTSNPNLYWYRQAAGRGLQLLFYSVGIGQISSEVPQNLSASRPQDRQFILSSKKLLLSDSGFYLCAWTGTTNEKLFFGSGTQLSVL.

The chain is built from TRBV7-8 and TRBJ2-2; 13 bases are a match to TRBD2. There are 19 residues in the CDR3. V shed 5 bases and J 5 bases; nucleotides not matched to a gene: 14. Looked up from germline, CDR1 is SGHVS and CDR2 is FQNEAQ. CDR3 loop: CASSQRRTSGRVKTGELFF. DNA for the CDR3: TGTGCCAGCAGCCAACGACGGACTAGCGGGAGAGTTAAAACCGGGGAGCTGTTTTTT.

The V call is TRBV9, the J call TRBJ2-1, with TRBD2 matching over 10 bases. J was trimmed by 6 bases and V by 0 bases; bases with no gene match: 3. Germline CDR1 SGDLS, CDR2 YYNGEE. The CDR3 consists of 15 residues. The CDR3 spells CASSVGPSGSNEQFF. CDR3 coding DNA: TGTGCCAGCAGCGTAGGTCCTAGCGGGAGCAATGAGCAGTTCTTC. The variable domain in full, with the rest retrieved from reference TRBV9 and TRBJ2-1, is DSGVTQTPKHLITATGQRVTLRCSPRSGDLSVYWYQQSLDQGLQFLIQYYNGEERAKGNILERFSAQQFPDLHSELNLSSLELGDSALYFCASSVGPSGSNEQFFGPGTRLTVL.